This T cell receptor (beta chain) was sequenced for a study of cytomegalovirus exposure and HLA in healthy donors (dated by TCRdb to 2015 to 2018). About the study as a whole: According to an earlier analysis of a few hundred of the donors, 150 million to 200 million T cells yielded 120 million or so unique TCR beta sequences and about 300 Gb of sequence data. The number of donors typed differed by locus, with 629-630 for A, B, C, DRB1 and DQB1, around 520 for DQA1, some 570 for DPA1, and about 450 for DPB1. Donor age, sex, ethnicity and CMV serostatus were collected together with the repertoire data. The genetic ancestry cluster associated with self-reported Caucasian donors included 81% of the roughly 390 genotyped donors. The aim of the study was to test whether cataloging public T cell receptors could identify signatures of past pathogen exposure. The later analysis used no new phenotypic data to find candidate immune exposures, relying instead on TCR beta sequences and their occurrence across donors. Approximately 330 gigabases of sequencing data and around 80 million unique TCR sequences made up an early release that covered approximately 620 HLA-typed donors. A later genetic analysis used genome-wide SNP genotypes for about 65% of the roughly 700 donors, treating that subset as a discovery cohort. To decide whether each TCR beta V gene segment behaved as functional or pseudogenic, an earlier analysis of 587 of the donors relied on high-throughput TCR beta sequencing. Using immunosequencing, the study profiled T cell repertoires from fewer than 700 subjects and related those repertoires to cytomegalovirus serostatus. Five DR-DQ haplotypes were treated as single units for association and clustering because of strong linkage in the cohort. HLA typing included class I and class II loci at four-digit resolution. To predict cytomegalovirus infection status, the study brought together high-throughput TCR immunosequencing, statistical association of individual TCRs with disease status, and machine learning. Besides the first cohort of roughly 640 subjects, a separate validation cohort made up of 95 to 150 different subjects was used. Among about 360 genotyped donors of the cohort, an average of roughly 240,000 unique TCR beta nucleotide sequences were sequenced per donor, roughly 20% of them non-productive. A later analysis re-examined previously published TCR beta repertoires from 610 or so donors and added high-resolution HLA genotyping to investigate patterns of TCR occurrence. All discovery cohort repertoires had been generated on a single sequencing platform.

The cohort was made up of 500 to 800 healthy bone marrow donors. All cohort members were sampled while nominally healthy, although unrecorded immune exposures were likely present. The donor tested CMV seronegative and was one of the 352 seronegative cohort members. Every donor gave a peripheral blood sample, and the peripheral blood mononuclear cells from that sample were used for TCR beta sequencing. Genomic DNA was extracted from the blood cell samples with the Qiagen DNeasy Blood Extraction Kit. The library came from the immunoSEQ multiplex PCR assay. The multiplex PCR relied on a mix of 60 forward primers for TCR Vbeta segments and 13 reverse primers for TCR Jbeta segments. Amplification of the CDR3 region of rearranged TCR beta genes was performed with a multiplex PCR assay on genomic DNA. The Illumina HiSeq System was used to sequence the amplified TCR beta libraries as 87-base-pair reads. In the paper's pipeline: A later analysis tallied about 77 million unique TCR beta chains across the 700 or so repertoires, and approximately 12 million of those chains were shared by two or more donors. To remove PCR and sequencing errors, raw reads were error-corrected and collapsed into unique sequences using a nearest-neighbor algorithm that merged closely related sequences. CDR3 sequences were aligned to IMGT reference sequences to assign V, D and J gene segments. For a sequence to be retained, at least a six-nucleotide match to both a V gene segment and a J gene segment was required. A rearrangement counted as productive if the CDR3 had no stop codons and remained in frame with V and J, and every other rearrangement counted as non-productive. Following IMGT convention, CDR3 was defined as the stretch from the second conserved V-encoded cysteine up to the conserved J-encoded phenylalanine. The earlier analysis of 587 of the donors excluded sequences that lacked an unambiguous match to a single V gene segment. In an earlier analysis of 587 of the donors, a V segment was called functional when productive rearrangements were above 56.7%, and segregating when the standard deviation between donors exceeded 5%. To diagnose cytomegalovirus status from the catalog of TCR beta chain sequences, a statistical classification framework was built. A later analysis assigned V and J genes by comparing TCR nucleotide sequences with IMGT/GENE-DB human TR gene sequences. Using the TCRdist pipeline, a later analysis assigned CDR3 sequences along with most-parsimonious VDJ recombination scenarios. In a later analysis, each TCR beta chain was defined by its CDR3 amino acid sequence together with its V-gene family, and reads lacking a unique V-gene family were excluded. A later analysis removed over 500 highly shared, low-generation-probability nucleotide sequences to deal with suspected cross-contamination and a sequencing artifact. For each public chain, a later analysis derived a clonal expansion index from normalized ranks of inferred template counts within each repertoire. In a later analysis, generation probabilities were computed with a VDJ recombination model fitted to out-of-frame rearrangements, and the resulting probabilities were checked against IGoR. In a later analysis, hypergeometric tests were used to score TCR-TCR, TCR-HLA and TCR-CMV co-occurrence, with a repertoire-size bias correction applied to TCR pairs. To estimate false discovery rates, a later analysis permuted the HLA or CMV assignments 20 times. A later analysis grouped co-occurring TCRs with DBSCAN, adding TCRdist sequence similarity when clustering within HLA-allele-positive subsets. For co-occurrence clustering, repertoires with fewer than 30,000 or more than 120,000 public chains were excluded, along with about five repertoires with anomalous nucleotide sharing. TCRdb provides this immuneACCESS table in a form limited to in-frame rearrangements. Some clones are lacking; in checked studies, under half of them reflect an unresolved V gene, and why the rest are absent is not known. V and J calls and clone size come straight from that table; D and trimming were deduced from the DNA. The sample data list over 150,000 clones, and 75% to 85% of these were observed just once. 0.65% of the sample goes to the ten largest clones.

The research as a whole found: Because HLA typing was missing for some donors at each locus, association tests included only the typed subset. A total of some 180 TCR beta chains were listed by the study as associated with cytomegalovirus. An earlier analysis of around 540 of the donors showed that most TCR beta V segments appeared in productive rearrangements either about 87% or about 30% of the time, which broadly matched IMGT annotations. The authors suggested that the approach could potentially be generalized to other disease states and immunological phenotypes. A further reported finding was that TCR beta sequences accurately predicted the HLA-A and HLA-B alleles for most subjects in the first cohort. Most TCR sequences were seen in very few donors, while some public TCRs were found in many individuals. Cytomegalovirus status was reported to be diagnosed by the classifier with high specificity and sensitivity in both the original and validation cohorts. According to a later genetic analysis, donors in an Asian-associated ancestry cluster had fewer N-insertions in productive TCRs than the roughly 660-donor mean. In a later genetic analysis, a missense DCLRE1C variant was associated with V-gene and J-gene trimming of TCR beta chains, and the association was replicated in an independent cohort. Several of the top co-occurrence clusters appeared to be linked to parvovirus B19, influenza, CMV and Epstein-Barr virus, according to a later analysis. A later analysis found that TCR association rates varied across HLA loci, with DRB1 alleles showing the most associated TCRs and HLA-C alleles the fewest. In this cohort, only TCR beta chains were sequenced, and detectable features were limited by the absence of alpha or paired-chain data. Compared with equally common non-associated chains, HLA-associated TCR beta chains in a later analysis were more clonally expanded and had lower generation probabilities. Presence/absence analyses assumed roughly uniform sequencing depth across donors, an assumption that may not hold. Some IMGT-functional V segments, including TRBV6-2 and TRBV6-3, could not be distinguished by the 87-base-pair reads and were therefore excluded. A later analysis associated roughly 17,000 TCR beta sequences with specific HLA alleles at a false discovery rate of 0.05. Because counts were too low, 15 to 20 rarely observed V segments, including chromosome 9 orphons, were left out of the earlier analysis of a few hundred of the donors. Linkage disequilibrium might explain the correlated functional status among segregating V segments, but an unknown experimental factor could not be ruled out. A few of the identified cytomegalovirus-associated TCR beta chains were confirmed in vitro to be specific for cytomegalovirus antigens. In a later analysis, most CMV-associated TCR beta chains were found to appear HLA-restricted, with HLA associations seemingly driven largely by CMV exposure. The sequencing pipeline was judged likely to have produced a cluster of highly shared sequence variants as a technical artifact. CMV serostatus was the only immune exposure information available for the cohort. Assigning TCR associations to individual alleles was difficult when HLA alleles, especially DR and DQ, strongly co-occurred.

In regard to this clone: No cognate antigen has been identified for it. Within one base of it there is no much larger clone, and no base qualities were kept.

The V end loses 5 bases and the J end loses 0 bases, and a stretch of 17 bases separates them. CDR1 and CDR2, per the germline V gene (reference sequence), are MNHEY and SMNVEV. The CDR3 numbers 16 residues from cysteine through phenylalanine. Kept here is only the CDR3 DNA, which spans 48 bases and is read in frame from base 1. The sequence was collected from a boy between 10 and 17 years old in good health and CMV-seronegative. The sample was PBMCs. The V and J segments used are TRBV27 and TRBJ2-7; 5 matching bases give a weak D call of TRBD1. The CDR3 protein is CASSLTPVQVSYEQYF. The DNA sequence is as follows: TGTGCCAGCAGTCTGACCCCTGTACAGGTCTCCTACGAGCAGTACTTC.